This T cell receptor beta chain was identified in a study of T cells after yellow fever vaccination. The overall study: Preparation of fractions with low cell numbers was performed using SMART-Seq v4 Ultra Low Input.

CDR1 MDHEN and CDR2 SYDVKM come from the germline V gene. Trimming at V came to 7 bases and at J to 1 base, leaving 3 bases not matched to a gene. The CDR3 is 14 residues long. Study-level findings and limits: Abundant bulk-derived clonotypes could contaminate FACS-sorted repertoires. Boosting was followed by the reappearance of most primary-vaccination clones (approximately 95% CD4, 85% to 90% CD8).

5'RACE template switching added a universal primer site and UMIs to TCR cDNA. One entry per CDR3 protein, called by TCRdb with MiXCR from the 5' RACE reads. The sample lists some 200,000 distinct CDR3 sequences, approximately 9.9% occurring once. Points on this clonotype: Its matching antigen is unknown.

The rearrangement links TRBV28 to TRBJ2-3; 9 bases agree with TRBD2. This sequence was found in a man aged 18 to 29 who received the YFV17D yellow fever vaccine. Sequenced material: CD8+ T cells sorted from PBMCs, taken 15 days after the yellow fever booster vaccination. The CDR3 here is CASIVAGGTDTQYF. Here the CDR3 DNA reads TGTGCCAGCATTGTAGCGGGAGGCACAGATACGCAGTATTTT.